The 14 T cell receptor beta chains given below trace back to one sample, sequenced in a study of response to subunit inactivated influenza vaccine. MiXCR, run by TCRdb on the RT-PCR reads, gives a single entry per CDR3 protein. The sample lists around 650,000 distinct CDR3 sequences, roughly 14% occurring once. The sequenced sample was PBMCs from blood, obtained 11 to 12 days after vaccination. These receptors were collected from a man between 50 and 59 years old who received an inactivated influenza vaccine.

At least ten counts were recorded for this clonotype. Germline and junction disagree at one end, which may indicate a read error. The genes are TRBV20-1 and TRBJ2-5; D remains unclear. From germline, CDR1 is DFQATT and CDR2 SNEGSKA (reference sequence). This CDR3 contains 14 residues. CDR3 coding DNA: TGCAGTGCTCGAGATTTTTTCCCAAAAGAGACCCAGTACTTC. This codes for CSARDFFPKETQYF.

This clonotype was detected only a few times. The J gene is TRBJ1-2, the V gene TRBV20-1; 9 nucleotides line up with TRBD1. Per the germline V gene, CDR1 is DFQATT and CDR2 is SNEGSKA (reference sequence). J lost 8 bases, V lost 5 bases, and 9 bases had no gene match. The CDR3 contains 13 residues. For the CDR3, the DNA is TGCAGTGCTCGGACAGGGGCTCACCCCGGCTACACCTTC. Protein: CSARTGAHPGYTF.

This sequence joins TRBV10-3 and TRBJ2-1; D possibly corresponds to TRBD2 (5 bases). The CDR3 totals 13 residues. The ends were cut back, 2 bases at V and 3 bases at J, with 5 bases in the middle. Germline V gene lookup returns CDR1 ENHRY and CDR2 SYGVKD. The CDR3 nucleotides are TGTGCCATCAGTGAGACTAGCTACAATGAGCAGTTCTTC. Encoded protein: CAISETSYNEQFF.

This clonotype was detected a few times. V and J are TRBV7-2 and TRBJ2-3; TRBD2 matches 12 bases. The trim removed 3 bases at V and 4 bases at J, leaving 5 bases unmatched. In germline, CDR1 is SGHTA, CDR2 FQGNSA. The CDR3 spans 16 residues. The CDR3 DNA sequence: TGTGCCAGCAGCTTCTATGGACTAGCGGGGTCAGATACGCAGTATTTT. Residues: CASSFYGLAGSDTQYF.

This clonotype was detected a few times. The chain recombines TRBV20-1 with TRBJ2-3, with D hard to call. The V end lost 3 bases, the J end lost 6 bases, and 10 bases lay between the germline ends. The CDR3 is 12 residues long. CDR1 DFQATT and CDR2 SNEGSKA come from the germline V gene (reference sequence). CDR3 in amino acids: CSARAPRDTQYF. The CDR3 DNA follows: TGCAGTGCTAGGGCTCCCCGGGATACGCAGTATTTT.

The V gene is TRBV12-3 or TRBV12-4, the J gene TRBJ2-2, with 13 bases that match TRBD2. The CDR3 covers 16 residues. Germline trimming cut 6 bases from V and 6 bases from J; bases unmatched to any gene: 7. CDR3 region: CASRAGTSGTAGELFF. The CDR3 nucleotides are TGTGCCAGCAGAGCCGGGACTAGCGGGACTGCCGGGGAGCTGTTTTTT.

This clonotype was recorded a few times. The CDR3 nucleotides read TGTGCCAGCAGCTGGAAAACAGGGAACACTGAAGCTTTCTTT. Translating gives CASSWKTGNTEAFF. The chain recombines TRBV7-2 with TRBJ1-1; D may be TRBD1 (5 bases). V was clipped by 4 bases and J by 1 base, with 10 bases between them. Per the germline V gene, CDR1 is SGHTA and CDR2 is FQGNSA. This CDR3 spans 14 amino acids.

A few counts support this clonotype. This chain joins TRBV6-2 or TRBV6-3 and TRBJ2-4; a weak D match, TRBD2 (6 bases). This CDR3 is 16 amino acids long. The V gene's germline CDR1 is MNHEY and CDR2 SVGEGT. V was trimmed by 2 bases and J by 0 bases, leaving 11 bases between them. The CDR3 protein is CASSYTGLLAKNIQYF. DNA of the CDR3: TGTGCCAGCAGTTACACAGGACTATTAGCCAAAAACATTCAGTACTTC.

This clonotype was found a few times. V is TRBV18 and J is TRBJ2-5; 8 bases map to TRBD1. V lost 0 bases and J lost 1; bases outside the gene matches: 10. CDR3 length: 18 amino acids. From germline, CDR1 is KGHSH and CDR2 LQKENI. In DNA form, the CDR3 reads TGTGCCAGCTCACCACCGGGACAGGCTTTTCCGAGCCAAGAGACCCAGTACTTC. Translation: CASSPPGQAFPSQETQYF.

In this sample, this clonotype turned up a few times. In nucleotides, the CDR3 is TGTGCCAGCAGGGTGAATATAAGACTAGCGGGGAGCACAGATACGCAGTATTTT. Translation: CASRVNIRLAGSTDTQYF. This rearrangement joins TRBV2 to TRBJ2-3; TRBD2 matches at 11 bases. The CDR3 covers 18 residues. The V segment lost 6 bases and the J segment 0 bases; nucleotides outside the gene matches: 11. Germline V gene lookup returns CDR1 SNHLY and CDR2 FYNNEI.

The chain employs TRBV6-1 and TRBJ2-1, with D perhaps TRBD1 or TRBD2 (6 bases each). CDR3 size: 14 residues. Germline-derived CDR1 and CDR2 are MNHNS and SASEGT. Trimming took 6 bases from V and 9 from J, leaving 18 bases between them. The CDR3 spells CASRRSGAGSEQFF. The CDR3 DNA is TGTGCCAGCAGGCGGTCGGGGGCAGGGAGTGAGCAGTTCTTC.

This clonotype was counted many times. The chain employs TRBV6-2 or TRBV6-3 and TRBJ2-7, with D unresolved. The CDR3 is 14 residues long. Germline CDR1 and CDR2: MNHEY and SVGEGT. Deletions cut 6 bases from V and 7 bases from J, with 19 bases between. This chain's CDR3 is CASRTRVWMSEQYF. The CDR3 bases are TGTGCCAGCAGAACAAGGGTCTGGATGTCTGAGCAGTACTTC.

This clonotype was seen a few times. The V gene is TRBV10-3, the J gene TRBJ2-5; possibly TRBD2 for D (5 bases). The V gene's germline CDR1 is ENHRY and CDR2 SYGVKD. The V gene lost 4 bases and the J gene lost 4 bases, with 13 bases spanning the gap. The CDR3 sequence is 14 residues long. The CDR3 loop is CAISAGVVGETQYF. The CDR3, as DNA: TGTGCCATCAGTGCCGGGGTGGTAGGAGAGACCCAGTACTTC.

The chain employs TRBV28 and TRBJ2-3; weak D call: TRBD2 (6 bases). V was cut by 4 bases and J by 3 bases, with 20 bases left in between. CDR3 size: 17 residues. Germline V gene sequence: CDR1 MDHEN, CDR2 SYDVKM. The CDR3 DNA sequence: TGTGCCAGCAGTTCCTCCTATACGGGAGCAGTTACAGATACGCAGTATTTT. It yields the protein CASSSSYTGAVTDTQYF.